The next 4 T cell receptor beta chains were all read from a single sample in a study of shared clonotypes between healthy human individuals. The repertoire was sequenced with immunoSEQ multiplex PCR; TCRdb's copy has only in-frame clones and lacks some. The table shows more than 2 million clones, with 95% occurring only once. Sequencing was performed on naive CD4+ T cells sorted from blood. Stated subset: CD45RA+ positively selected. All receptors come from a man aged 18 to 29 in good health.

This clone was picked up one time. The chain carries TRBV30 and TRBJ2-3, with TRBD2 matching over 15 bases. The CDR3 has 17 residues. The V segment lost 3 bases and the J segment 2 bases; nucleotides outside the gene matches: 6. Per the germline V gene, CDR1 is GTSNPN and CDR2 is SVGIG (reference sequence). Written as DNA, the CDR3 is TGTGCCTGGAGCCCGGGACTAGCGGGGGGTGTCACAGATACGCAGTATTTT. Its protein is CAWSPGLAGGVTDTQYF.

The chain uses TRBV19 and TRBJ1-4; tentatively, D is TRBD1 (5 bases). The CDR3 loop spans 16 amino acids. The germline V gene encodes CDR1 LNHDA and CDR2 SQIVND (reference sequence). Trimming took 5 bases from V and 7 from J, leaving 20 bases between them. CDR3 protein: CASSPQVGVRSEKLFF. CDR3 nucleotides: TGTGCCAGTAGTCCCCAGGTGGGGGTTAGATCTGAAAAACTGTTTTTT.

Remarks on this clone: The identical CDR3 is also encoded by other nucleotide sequences in the sample. The rearrangement uses TRBV7-9 and TRBJ2-6; D is uncertain. The CDR3 loop spans 14 amino acids. Germline lookup yields CDR1 SEHNR and CDR2 FQNEAQ (reference sequence). The V gene lost 5 bases and the J gene lost 0 bases, with 5 bases spanning the gap. The CDR3 sequence is CASSPDSGANVLTF. The CDR3 DNA reads as TGTGCCAGCAGCCCCGACTCTGGGGCCAACGTCCTGACTTTC.

The chain is built from TRBV9 and TRBJ1-4; D is unclear. Trimming shortened V by 1 base and J by 8 bases, and 9 bases separated the two germline ends. Germline CDR1 is SGDLS and CDR2 is YYNGEE. The length of the CDR3 is 13 residues. The CDR3 sequence is CASSVSGFEKLFF. The CDR3 nucleotides are TGTGCCAGCAGCGTATCAGGTTTCGAAAAACTGTTTTTT.